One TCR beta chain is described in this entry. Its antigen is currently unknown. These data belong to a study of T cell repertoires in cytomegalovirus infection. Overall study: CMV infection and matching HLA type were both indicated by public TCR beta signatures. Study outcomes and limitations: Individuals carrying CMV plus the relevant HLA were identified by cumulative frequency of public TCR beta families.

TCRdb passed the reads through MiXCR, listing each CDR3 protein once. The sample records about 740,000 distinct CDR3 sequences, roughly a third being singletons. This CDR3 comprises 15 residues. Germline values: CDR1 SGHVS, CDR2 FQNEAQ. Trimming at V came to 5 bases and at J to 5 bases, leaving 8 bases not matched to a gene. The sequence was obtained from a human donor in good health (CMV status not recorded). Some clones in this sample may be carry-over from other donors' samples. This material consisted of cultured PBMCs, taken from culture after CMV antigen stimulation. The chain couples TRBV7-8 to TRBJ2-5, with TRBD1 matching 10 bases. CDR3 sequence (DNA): TGTGCCAGCAGCCATTGGGACAGGGGTGGTGAGACCCAGTACTTC. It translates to CASSHWDRGGETQYF. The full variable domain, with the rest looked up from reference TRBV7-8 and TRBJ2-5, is GAGVSQSPRYKVAKRGQDVALRCDPISGHVSLFWYQQALGQGPEFLTYFQNEAQLDKSGLPSDRFFAERPEGSVSTLKIQRTQQEDSAVYLCASSHWDRGGETQYFGPGTRLLVL.